One and the same sample provided the 22 T cell receptor beta chains below, sequenced in a study of regulatory T cells in long-lasting Graves disease. Time point given: newly diagnosed GD, antithyroid drugs for less than 3 months. PBMC RNA was the source of the TCR library. Construction of the TCR beta libraries employed iRepertoire HTBI primers in conjunction with Arm-PCR of CDR3 regions. One entry per CDR3 protein, called by TCRdb with MiXCR from the multiplex PCR reads. The repertoire has around 360,000 distinct CDR3 sequences, about 16% of them found once; the top ten carry 20% to 25%. This same sample was also part of a study on T cells in Graves' hyperthyroidism and ophthalmopathy.

Sample: peripheral blood mononuclear cells (PBMCs), taken at new diagnosis, from a patient treated with antithyroid drugs. These TCRs come from a young woman with Graves disease.

The rearrangement links TRBV20-1 to TRBJ1-2; TRBD1 is a possible D gene (6 bases). The V end was cut by 0 bases, the J end by 4 bases, with 18 bases between. The CDR3 runs to 16 residues. Germline V gives CDR1 DFQATT, CDR2 SNEGSKA (reference sequence). CDR3 amino acids: CSARDTGGGRGYGYTF. In nucleotides, the CDR3 is TGCAGTGCTAGAGATACGGGGGGGGGCCGAGGCTATGGCTACACCTTC.

This clonotype was counted ten times or more. V is TRBV28 and J is TRBJ2-1; the match to TRBD2 covers 7 bases. CDR3 length: 15 residues. Losses at the gene ends were 6 bases for V and 5 bases for J; bases not matched to a gene: 10. Germline V gene sequence: CDR1 MDHEN, CDR2 SYDVKM. CDR3 protein: CASSRLAESDNEQFF. In DNA, the CDR3 is TGTGCCAGCAGCCGTCTAGCGGAATCCGACAATGAGCAGTTCTTC.

About this clonotype itself: At one end the junction does not follow the germline gene, possibly because of a read error. The chain uses TRBV29-1 and TRBJ1-2; D unresolved. CDR3 length: 13 residues. The germline CDR1 and CDR2 sequences are SQVTM and ANQGSEA. This CDR3 reads CSVKESTLYGYTF. CDR3 nucleotide sequence: TGCAGCGTTAAAGAAAGCACCCTCTATGGCTACACCTTC.

This clonotype has at least ten counts. This chain joins TRBV6-1 and TRBJ2-7; unclear D gene. Germline assignment: CDR1 MNHNS and CDR2 SASEGT. V lost 3 bases to trimming and J lost 3 bases, with 6 bases between them. This CDR3 has 12 residues. CDR3 in DNA: TGTGCCAGCAGTGACAACGTCTACGAGCAGTACTTC. Protein sequence: CASSDNVYEQYF.

This clonotype was observed a few times. The genes are TRBV6-1 and TRBJ2-7, with D perhaps matching TRBD1 or TRBD2 (5 bases each). Germline V gives CDR1 MNHNS, CDR2 SASEGT. The CDR3 runs to 13 residues. V lost 7 bases and J lost 3, with 13 bases in between. CDR3 sequence: CASNRDGFYEQYF. The CDR3 nucleotides are TGTGCCAGCAACCGGGACGGATTCTACGAGCAGTACTTC.

This clonotype was picked up many times. This rearrangement joins TRBV2 to TRBJ1-2; D uncertain. The CDR3 consists of 13 residues. Trimming removed 0 bases at V and 7 bases at J, with 9 bases between. Per germline, CDR1 SNHLY and CDR2 FYNNEI. CDR3 in DNA: TGTGCCAGCAGTGAAGCGCCGGCGTTTGGCTACACCTTC. Translated: CASSEAPAFGYTF.

In this sample, this clonotype turned up many times. The chain combines TRBV11-3 with TRBJ1-1, with D possibly TRBD1 on 6 matching bases. Trimming removed 5 bases at V and 9 bases at J, with 10 bases between. The CDR3 loop spans 11 amino acids. Germline values: CDR1 SGHNT, CDR2 YENEEA. For the CDR3, the DNA is TGTGCCAGCAGCGAAGGGGGGCAAGCTTTCTTT. Protein sequence: CASSEGGQAFF.

The chain carries TRBV5-1 and TRBJ1-1; tentative D call: TRBD1 (5 bases). V was shortened by 0 bases and J by 8 bases, with 14 bases between the two germline ends. Germline CDR1 and CDR2: SGHRS and YFSETQ. The CDR3 loop spans 14 amino acids. Here the CDR3 reads CASSLADGGLEAFF. The CDR3 region has the DNA TGCGCCAGCAGCTTGGCCGATGGGGGTTTGGAAGCTTTCTTT.

The chain carries TRBV28 and TRBJ1-5; no definite D call. Germline CDR1 is MDHEN and CDR2 is SYDVKM. This CDR3 contains 12 residues. V lost 11 bases and J lost 0, with 8 bases in between. As DNA, the CDR3 is TGTGCCGTGACCGATAGCAATCAGCCCCAGCATTTT. Amino acids: CAVTDSNQPQHF. The full variable domain, completed using reference TRBV28 and TRBJ1-5, is DVKVTQSSRYLVKRTGEKVFLECVQDMDHENMFWYRQDPGLGLRLIYFSYDVKMKEKGDIPEGYSVSREKKERFSLILESASTNQTSMYLCAVTDSNQPQHFGDGTRLSIL.

The V and J genes are TRBV19 and TRBJ2-1; perhaps D is TRBD1 or TRBD2 (5 bases each). The CDR3 runs to 14 residues. Trimming shortened V by 6 bases and J by 15 bases, and 24 bases separated the two germline ends. Per germline, CDR1 LNHDA and CDR2 SQIVND (reference sequence). The CDR3 DNA is TGTGCCAGTAGGGGGAGAAGGGGTTCACTTGAGATGTTCTTC. This gives the protein CASRGRRGSLEMFF.

This clonotype came up a few times. The J gene is TRBJ2-7, the V gene TRBV4-1, with a tentative D call TRBD1 (5 bases). CDR1 and CDR2 (germline): MGHRA, YSYEKL. V was cut by 1 base and J by 6 bases, with 13 bases left in between. The CDR3 is 14 residues long. The CDR3 sequence: CASSQVVGQGEQYF. The CDR3 region has the DNA TGCGCCAGCAGCCAAGTGGTTGGTCAGGGCGAGCAGTACTTC.

The table lists this clonotype with many counts. This rearrangement joins TRBV10-3 to TRBJ1-1, with 7 bases matching TRBD1. The V and J ends lost 7 bases and 8 bases, in that order; junction bases with no gene match: 16. Germline loops: CDR1 ENHRY, CDR2 SYGVKD. The CDR3 loop spans 15 amino acids. CDR3 sequence (DNA): TGTGCCATCATGATTGGATCAGGGGGATTAGAGGAAGCTTTCTTT. This sequence encodes CAIMIGSGGLEEAFF.

There are many counts of this clonotype. The chain combines TRBV20-1 with TRBJ2-5; 7 bases align to TRBD1. The V segment lost 3 bases and the J segment 1 base; nucleotides outside the gene matches: 8. The CDR3 runs to 15 residues. From germline, CDR1 is DFQATT and CDR2 SNEGSKA (reference sequence). This chain's CDR3 is CSASLSGGFQETQYF. The CDR3 nucleotides are TGCAGTGCTAGCTTGTCAGGGGGATTCCAAGAGACCCAGTACTTC.

V gene TRBV14 combines with J gene TRBJ2-2, with 9 bases aligning to TRBD1. Germline CDR1 reads SGHDN; CDR2 reads FVKESK. This CDR3 has 18 amino acids. Trimming at V came to 3 bases and at J to 5 bases, leaving 13 bases not matched to a gene. Here the CDR3 DNA reads TGTGCCAGCAGCCATTACAGGGGGCTGACGCCGGTTACCGGGGAGCTGTTTTTT. Translating it yields CASSHYRGLTPVTGELFF. The full variable domain, with the rest looked up from reference TRBV14 and TRBJ2-2, is EAGVTQFPSHSVIEKGQTVTLRCDPISGHDNLYWYRRVMGKEIKFLLHFVKESKQDESGMPNNRFLAERTGGTYSTLKVQPAELEDSGVYFCASSHYRGLTPVTGELFFGEGSRLTVL.

In this sample, this clonotype turned up a few times. J is TRBJ1-5 and V is TRBV6-5; D uncertain. The CDR3 loop spans 12 amino acids. The germline V gene has CDR1 MNHEY and CDR2 SVGAGI. V lost 4 bases to trimming and J lost 6 bases, with 7 bases between them. CDR3 protein: CASSFKIQPQHF. CDR3 coding DNA: TGTGCCAGCAGTTTCAAGATTCAGCCCCAGCATTTT.

This clonotype was seen ten or more times. The J gene is TRBJ2-1, the V gene TRBV2, with unresolved D. The V end lost 8 bases, the J end lost 9 bases, and 14 bases lay between the germline ends. Germline V lookup: CDR1 SNHLY, CDR2 FYNNEI. The CDR3 runs 12 residues. The CDR3 sequence is CASGNRALEQFF. The CDR3 DNA follows: TGTGCCAGCGGTAACCGGGCCCTTGAGCAGTTCTTC. Full variable domain (missing parts from reference TRBV2 and TRBJ2-1): EPEVTQTPSHQVTQMGQEVILRCVPISNHLYFYWYRQILGQKVEFLVSFYNNEISEKSEIFDDQFSVERPDGSNFTLKIRSTKLEDSAMYFCASGNRALEQFFGPGTRLTVL.

This clonotype was seen many times. The genes are TRBV7-9 and TRBJ2-2, with a possible D match to TRBD2 (6 bases). Trimming took 3 bases from V and 5 from J, leaving 13 bases between them. CDR1 and CDR2 from the germline V gene are SEHNR and FQNEAQ (reference sequence). The CDR3 consists of 15 residues. The DNA for the CDR3 is TGTGCCAGCAGCTTCCAGGGAGGAAGGACCGGGGAGCTGTTTTTT. This sequence encodes CASSFQGGRTGELFF.

Comments on this clonotype: The junction and the germline gene differ at one end; a read error may be behind it. The chain is built from TRBV29-1 and TRBJ1-2; 9 nucleotides align to TRBD1. Germline-derived CDR1 and CDR2 are SQVTM and ANQGSEA. The CDR3 consists of 11 residues. The CDR3 region is CSVEGQGSYTF. The CDR3 nucleotides read TGCAGCGTGGAAGGACAGGGGAGCTACACCTTC.

In its sample, this clonotype was seen a few times. J is TRBJ2-7 and V is TRBV6-2 or TRBV6-3; D remains unclear. Germline assignment: CDR1 MNHEY and CDR2 SVGEGT. This CDR3 has 17 residues. V was clipped by 0 bases and J by 3 bases, with 18 bases between them. The CDR3 protein is CASSYSSRAGARYEQYF. CDR3 DNA: TGTGCCAGCAGTTACTCGTCTCGGGCAGGAGCCCGCTACGAGCAGTACTTC.

The chain combines TRBV2 with TRBJ1-2; D possibly corresponds to TRBD1 (6 bases). Trimming pared 10 bases from V and 4 bases from J, leaving 13 bases between. The germline gives CDR1 SNHLY, CDR2 FYNNEI. This CDR3 has 12 amino acids. The CDR3 DNA reads TGTGCCACCTCGATACAGGGCTATGGCTACACCTTC. This sequence encodes CATSIQGYGYTF.

This clonotype was seen many times. The rearrangement uses TRBV28 and TRBJ1-4, with 9 positions matching TRBD1. The V and J ends lost 3 bases and 7 bases, in that order; junction bases with no gene match: 3. The CDR3 runs 14 residues. Germline assignment: CDR1 MDHEN and CDR2 SYDVKM. The CDR3, as DNA: TGTGCCAGCAGTTTTGACAGGGGGTTTGAAAAACTGTTTTTT. The encoded protein is CASSFDRGFEKLFF. The variable domain in full, completed from reference TRBV28 and TRBJ1-4, reads DVKVTQSSRYLVKRTGEKVFLECVQDMDHENMFWYRQDPGLGLRLIYFSYDVKMKEKGDIPEGYSVSREKKERFSLILESASTNQTSMYLCASSFDRGFEKLFFGSGTQLSVL.

The chain recombines TRBV7-8 with TRBJ2-1; D is possibly TRBD1 (6 bases). The J call may be faulty, since TRBJ2-5 better matches the DNA end. Germline loops: CDR1 SGHVS, CDR2 FQNEAQ. CDR3 length: 18 amino acids. The chain's CDR3 is CASSLAKTGVVGRETQYF. The CDR3 nucleotides read TGTGCCAGCAGCTTAGCGAAGACAGGAGTAGTAGGTCGAGAGACCCAGTACTTC.